These T cell receptor beta chains were read from a single sample in a study of cytomegalovirus exposure and HLA in healthy donors. Produced via immunoSEQ multiplex PCR; TCRdb's table is partial and in-frame only. Found here are about 73,000 clones, about 90% of them singletons; the top ten hold about 3.8%. The material sequenced was PBMCs. These receptors came from a woman aged 18-29 years in good health and CMV-seropositive. CDR3s include the opening cysteine and the closing phenylalanine or tryptophan. A D gene is named only where the DNA matches it firmly.

v_gene	d_gene	CDR3aa
TRBV6-5	TRBD2	CASSYGRGNVGTQYF
TRBV9	TRBD1	CASRADQTGAQTGYTF
TRBV4-2	TRBD2	CASSPNSGRPTTLLEQYF
TRBV13	TRBD1	CASSLFPGTGGPETQYF
TRBV7-2	.	CASSPPRVLGTDTQYF
TRBV13	TRBD2	CASSLGKRLAGTTYEQYF
TRBV6-1	TRBD1	CASSETGYYEQYF
TRBV7-2	TRBD2	CASNLGGGGEKTQYF
TRBV27	TRBD2	CAIHSGSGHEQFF
TRBV27	.	CASSLGRASYEQYF
TRBV2	.	CASSDGYNEQFF
TRBV5-1	.	CASSLSLAINEQYF
TRBV4-3	.	CASSQTSSGINYGYTF
TRBV28	.	CASSLGPRPDYEQYF
TRBV4-3	.	CASSQDGGAYEQYF
TRBV7-9	.	CASSFAQYEQYF
TRBV2	.	CASSQDYKDQPQHF
TRBV27	.	CASKGPWDTDTQYF
TRBV19	.	CASSTGTGSFVAKNIQYF
TRBV2	TRBD1	CASSWTGERAFF
TRBV30	.	CAWRGGGYTGELFF
TRBV10-1	.	CASSPRGAGGELFF
TRBV28	.	CASSRQSSGNTIYF
TRBV9	TRBD1	CASSVGVGDRGKKETQYF
TRBV9	.	CASSVSSSAGAPDTQYF
TRBV27	.	CASSLSGGVGNEQFF
TRBV7-7	.	CASSSGAGSPLHF
TRBV11-2	.	CASSPWGDQETQYF
TRBV5-6	TRBD2	CASSRTSGGNYNEQFF
TRBV29-1	TRBD2	CSVGIAGIGETQYF
TRBV7-8	.	CASSLRQDHTGELFF
TRBV5-6	.	CASSFGGRWSYNEQFF
TRBV7-9	.	CASSPRGALGQETQYF
TRBV30	.	CAWSWGGTEAFF
TRBV27	.	CASSPRGGVGYTF
TRBV7-9	.	CASSLDRDEKLFF
TRBV19	.	CASSIDPPGYKTDTQYF
TRBV11-2	.	CASSLILAPAYEQYF
TRBV30	TRBD2	CAAARLLAGGTGELFF
TRBV27	TRBD1	CASSTHPGQGPYEQYF
TRBV5-8	.	CASRPGGDGSSYNEQFF
TRBV4-1	.	CASSQALRYQETQYF
TRBV7-2	.	CASSLVSHSTDTQYF
TRBV5-6	.	CASSFTTAGSSYGYTF
TRBV6-4	TRBD2	CASSASGGDYNEQFF
TRBV4-3	.	CASRRGLSYYNEQFF
TRBV5-4	TRBD2	CASSLGGTSSYNEQFF
TRBV9	TRBD2	CASSTSAGGSYEQYF
TRBV14	TRBD1	CASSLTGSPSAYEQYF
TRBV9	.	CASSPRGVPEWRVNTEAFF
TRBV2	.	CASSEGGNTEAFF
TRBV7-8	.	CASSRAPATNTEAFF
TRBV19	.	CASSSDISGANVLTF
TRBV9	.	CASSEGLLNTEAFF